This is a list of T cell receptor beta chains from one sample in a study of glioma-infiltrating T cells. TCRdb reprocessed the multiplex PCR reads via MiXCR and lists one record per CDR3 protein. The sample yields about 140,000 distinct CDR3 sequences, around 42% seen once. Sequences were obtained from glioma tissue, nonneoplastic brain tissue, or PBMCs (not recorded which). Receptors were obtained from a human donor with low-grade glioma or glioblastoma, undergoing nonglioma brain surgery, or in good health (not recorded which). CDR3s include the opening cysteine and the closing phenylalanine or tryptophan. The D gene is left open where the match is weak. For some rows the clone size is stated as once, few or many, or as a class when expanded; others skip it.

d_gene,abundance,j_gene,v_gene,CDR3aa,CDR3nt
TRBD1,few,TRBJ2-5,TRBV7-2,CASSPDRASETQYF,TGTGCCAGCAGCCCGGACAGGGCCTCGGAGACCCAGTACTTC
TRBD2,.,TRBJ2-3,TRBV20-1,CSARGSSGGSADTQYF,TGCAGTGCTAGAGGGTCTAGCGGGGGGTCCGCTGATACGCAGTATTTT
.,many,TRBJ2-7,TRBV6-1,CASSSPTFTAYEQYF,TGTGCCAGCAGTAGCCCAACTTTCACGGCCTACGAGCAGTACTTC
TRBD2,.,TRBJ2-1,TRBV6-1,CASRPLAGGHNEQFF,TGTGCCAGCAGACCCCTAGCGGGAGGCCACAATGAGCAGTTCTTC
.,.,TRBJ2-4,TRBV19,CAISNGRLTNIQYF,TGTGCCATTAGTAATGGGAGGCTTACAAACATTCAGTACTTC
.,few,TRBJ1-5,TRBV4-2,CATSAGVIGNQPQHF,TGTGCCACTTCGGCAGGGGTAATAGGCAATCAGCCCCAGCATTTT
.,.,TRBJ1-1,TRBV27,CASSLFRNTEAFF,TGTGCCAGCAGTTTGTTCAGGAACACTGAAGCTTTCTTT
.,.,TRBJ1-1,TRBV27,CASSLSLVLNTEAFF,TGTGCCAGCAGTTTATCGCTGGTCCTGAACACTGAAGCTTTCTTT
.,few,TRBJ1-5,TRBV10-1,CASGEREPGNQPQHF,TGCGCCAGCGGAGAACGGGAACCCGGCAATCAGCCCCAGCATTTT
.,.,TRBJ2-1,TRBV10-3,CAISERVSSYNEQFF,TGTGCCATCAGTGAGCGGGTGAGCTCCTACAATGAGCAGTTCTTC
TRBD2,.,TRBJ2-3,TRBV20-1,CSARDSASGPDTQYF,TGCAGTGCTAGAGATTCGGCTAGCGGGCCAGATACGCAGTATTTT
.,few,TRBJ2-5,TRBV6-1,CASSLVGGQETQYF,TGTGCCAGCAGTCTCGTGGGGGGCCAAGAGACCCAGTACTTC
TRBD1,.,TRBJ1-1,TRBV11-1,CASSSKGWTGRTEAFF,TGTGCCAGCAGCTCTAAGGGGTGGACAGGGCGCACTGAAGCTTTCTTT
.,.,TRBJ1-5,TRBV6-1,CASKSTSQPQHF,TGTGCCAGCAAGTCGACCAGTCAGCCCCAGCATTTT
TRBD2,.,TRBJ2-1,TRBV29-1,CSVKREAGNEQFF,TGCAGCGTAAAGCGGGAGGCTGGGAATGAGCAGTTCTTC
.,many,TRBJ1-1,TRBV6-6,CASSYSGKAFF,TGTGCCAGCAGTTACTCTGGAAAAGCTTTCTTT
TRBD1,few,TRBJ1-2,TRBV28,CASSLSGGGHGYTF,TGTGCCAGCAGTTTATCAGGGGGCGGCCATGGCTACACCTTC
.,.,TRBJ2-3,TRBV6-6,CASSYSPGTDTQYF,TGTGCCAGCAGTTACTCCCCAGGCACAGATACGCAGTATTTT
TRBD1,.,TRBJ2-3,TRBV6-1,CASGTGGDTDTQYF,TGTGCCAGCGGGACAGGGGGAGACACAGATACGCAGTATTTT
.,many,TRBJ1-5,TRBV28,CASSLRSRRDSNQPQHF,TGTGCCAGCAGTTTACGAAGCAGGCGCGATAGCAATCAGCCCCAGCATTTT
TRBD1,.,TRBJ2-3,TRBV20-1,CSARGDRVDTQYF,TGCAGTGCTAGAGGGGACAGGGTAGATACGCAGTATTTT
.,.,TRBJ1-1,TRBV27,CASSFGETTEAFF,TGTGCCAGCAGTTTCGGGGAAACCACTGAAGCTTTCTTT
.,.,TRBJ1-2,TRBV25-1,CASRIQASYGYTF,TGTGCCAGCAGAATACAGGCCTCCTATGGCTACACCTTC
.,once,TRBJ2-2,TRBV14,CASRVTSGELFF,TGTGCCAGCAGAGTTACATCCGGGGAGCTGTTTTTT
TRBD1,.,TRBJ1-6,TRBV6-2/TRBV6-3,CASRGQGTSSPLHF,TGTGCCAGCAGAGGACAGGGAACAAGTTCACCCCTCCACTTT
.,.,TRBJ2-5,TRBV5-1,CASSLDRGIETQYF,TGCGCCAGCAGCTTGGATCGGGGTATAGAGACCCAGTACTTC
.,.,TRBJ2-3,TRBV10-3,CAISDVSQSDTQYF,TGTGCCATCAGTGACGTTTCTCAATCAGATACGCAGTATTTT
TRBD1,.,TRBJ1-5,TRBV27,CASRPSDRVLSNQPQHF,TGTGCCAGCAGACCCTCCGACAGGGTACTTAGCAATCAGCCCCAGCATTTT
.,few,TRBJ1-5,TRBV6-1,CASSVKLQQPQHF,TGTGCCAGCAGTGTGAAACTTCAACAGCCCCAGCATTTT
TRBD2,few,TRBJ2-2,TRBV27,CASTPYGLAGGPNTGELFF,TGTGCCAGCACCCCTTACGGATTAGCGGGGGGGCCCAACACCGGGGAGCTGTTTTTT
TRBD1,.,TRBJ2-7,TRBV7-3,CASSYGQAYEQYF,TGTGCCAGCAGCTACGGACAGGCCTACGAGCAGTACTTC
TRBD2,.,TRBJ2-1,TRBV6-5,CASSYNWRTSANEQFF,TGTGCCAGCAGTTACAACTGGCGGACTAGCGCGAATGAGCAGTTCTTC
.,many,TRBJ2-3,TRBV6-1,CASSDEGTDTQYF,TGTGCCAGCAGCGACGAGGGCACAGATACGCAGTATTTT
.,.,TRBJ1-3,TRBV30,CAWRQQASGNTIYF,TGTGCCTGGAGACAACAGGCCTCTGGAAACACCATATATTTT
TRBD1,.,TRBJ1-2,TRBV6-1,CASRRDRGLTLYGYTF,TGTGCCAGCAGAAGGGACAGGGGTTTGACCCTTTATGGCTACACCTTC
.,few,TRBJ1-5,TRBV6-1,CASSPFRGMIKPQHF,TGTGCCAGCAGCCCCTTTCGGGGTATGATAAAGCCCCAGCATTTT
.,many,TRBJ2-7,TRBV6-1,CASSLSMALEQYF,TGTGCCAGCAGTTTAAGCATGGCCCTCGAGCAGTACTTC
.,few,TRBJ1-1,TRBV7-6,CASSKTVNTEAFF,TGTGCCAGCAGCAAAACAGTGAACACTGAAGCTTTCTTT
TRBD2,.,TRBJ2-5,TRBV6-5,CASSFLITSGRETQYF,TGTGCCAGCAGTTTTTTGATAACTAGCGGGAGAGAGACCCAGTACTTC
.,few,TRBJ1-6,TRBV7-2,CASSLDRGGNSPLHF,TGTGCCAGCAGCTTAGACCGGGGAGGGAATTCACCCCTCCACTTT
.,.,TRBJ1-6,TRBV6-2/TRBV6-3,CASSYQTDLSPLHF,TGTGCCAGCAGTTACCAGACAGACCTTTCACCCCTCCACTTT
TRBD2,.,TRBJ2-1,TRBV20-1,CSATRLARSSYNEQFF,TGCAGTGCTACGAGACTAGCGAGGAGCTCCTACAATGAGCAGTTCTTC
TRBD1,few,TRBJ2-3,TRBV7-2,CASEGQNTDTQYF,TGTGCCAGCGAGGGACAGAACACAGATACGCAGTATTTT
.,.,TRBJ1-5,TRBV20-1,CGAKQGGGNQPQHF,TGCGGTGCCAAACAGGGTGGCGGCAATCAGCCCCAGCATTTT
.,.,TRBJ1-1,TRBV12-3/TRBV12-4,CASSQSTEAFF,TGTGCCAGCTCGCAGTCGACTGAAGCTTTCTTT